Below are 10 T cell receptor beta chains sequenced from a single sample in a study of OX40 agonist ivuxolimab in advanced cancers. Sequenced by immunoSEQ multiplex PCR; TCRdb stores in-frame clones only, minus some. The sample consists of 91,000 or so clones, around 86% of them appearing once. The source was CD4+ or CD8+ T cells sorted from blood, collected in a trial of the OX40 agonist ivuxolimab. Receptor source: an adult with an advanced solid tumor such as melanoma, head and neck, liver or kidney cancer.

V usage is TRBV10-2 and J usage is TRBJ2-1; weak D call: TRBD1 (6 bases). V lost 7 bases, J lost 4 bases, and 8 bases lay in between. CDR3 length equals 12 residues. Germline CDR1 WSHSY, CDR2 SAAADI. The CDR3 region is CASIGQYNEQFF. The CDR3 DNA follows: TGCGCCAGCATCGGACAGTACAATGAGCAGTTCTTC.

The chain couples TRBV9 to TRBJ1-1; D is perhaps TRBD1 (6 bases). The germline CDR1 and CDR2 sequences are SGDLS and YYNGEE. Trimming left V 4 bases short and J 1 base short, with 14 bases between. The CDR3 spans 15 residues. DNA of the CDR3: TGTGCCAGCAGCATTGAGGGGGAGCCGAACACTGAAGCTTTCTTT. Translated: CASSIEGEPNTEAFF.

The chain combines TRBV6-5 with TRBJ1-4, with 9 bases aligning to TRBD1. V trimming: 0 bases; J trimming: 5 bases; junction bases outside the gene matches: 4. CDR1 MNHEY and CDR2 SVGAGI come from the germline V gene. The CDR3 contains 16 residues. CDR3 amino acids: CASSYSFGQGNEKLFF. DNA for the CDR3: TGTGCCAGCAGTTACTCTTTTGGACAGGGGAATGAAAAACTGTTTTTT.

The chain recombines TRBV5-1 with TRBJ1-1; maybe TRBD1 (6 bases). The V and J ends lost 0 bases and 4 bases respectively, with 13 bases between them. Germline CDR1 is SGHRS and CDR2 is YFSETQ. The CDR3 is 15 residues long. The CDR3 nucleotides read TGCGCCAGCAGCTTGGAGGGGGTCCTAGGCACTGAAGCTTTCTTT. Its translation: CASSLEGVLGTEAFF.

The rearrangement joins TRBV5-1 to TRBJ2-5; maybe TRBD2 (5 bases). The length of the CDR3 is 15 residues. Deletions cut 3 bases from V and 5 bases from J, with 17 bases between. CDR1 is SGHRS and CDR2 is YFSETQ in the germline V gene. CDR3 amino acids: CASSSGSISGETQYF. CDR3 DNA: TGCGCCAGCAGCTCGGGGAGCATCTCTGGGGAGACCCAGTACTTC.

This clone was observed a single time. The chain uses TRBV5-1 and TRBJ2-5; TRBD2 matches 8 bases. Germline CDR1 is SGHRS and CDR2 is YFSETQ. The length of the CDR3 is 14 residues. J lost 3 bases, V lost 6 bases, and 7 bases had no gene match. This CDR3 is CASTAGDFKETQYF. The CDR3 region has the DNA TGCGCCAGCACAGCGGGAGACTTCAAAGAGACCCAGTACTTC.

This chain uses TRBV5-1 with TRBJ2-7; D remains ambiguous. The germline CDR1 and CDR2 sequences are SGHRS and YFSETQ. This CDR3 has 14 residues. Trimming cost V 1 base and J 1 base, with 9 bases left between them. This CDR3 is CASSLIPDSYEQYF. CDR3 bases: TGCGCCAGCAGCTTGATCCCCGATTCCTACGAGCAGTACTTC.

The V gene is TRBV5-1, the J gene TRBJ2-1; D is possibly TRBD2 (5 bases). Germline V lookup: CDR1 SGHRS, CDR2 YFSETQ. Trimming shortened V by 0 bases and J by 6 bases, and 13 bases separated the two germline ends. The CDR3 extends over 15 amino acids. The CDR3 DNA reads as TGCGCCAGCAGCTTGGAGGCTCTAGCTGGCAATGAGCAGTTCTTC. This translates into CASSLEALAGNEQFF.

The chain employs TRBV19 and TRBJ1-1; 7 bases fit TRBD1. Germline CDR1 and CDR2: LNHDA and SQIVND (reference sequence). The CDR3 loop spans 13 amino acids. The V gene end was trimmed by 8 bases and the J gene end by 5 bases; junction bases not matched to a gene: 8. CDR3 in amino acids: CASATGLGTEAFF. The CDR3 DNA reads TGTGCCAGTGCGACAGGGTTGGGGACTGAAGCTTTCTTT.

The chain employs TRBV11-3 and TRBJ2-7; 12 bases are a match to TRBD2. Losses at the gene ends were 4 bases for V and 3 bases for J; bases not matched to a gene: 4. The germline CDR1 and CDR2 sequences are SGHNT and YENEEA. The CDR3 loop spans 15 amino acids. CDR3 region: CASSSGLAGNYEQYF. The DNA of the CDR3 is TGTGCCAGCAGCTCGGGACTAGCGGGTAACTACGAGCAGTACTTC.